This TCR beta chain came from a study of radiotherapy plus CTLA-4 blockade in lung cancer. TCRdb's copy holds only in-frame clones and misses some; the assay was immunoSEQ multiplex PCR. This table has roughly 130,000 clones, 80% to 90% appearing once. Germline values: CDR1 KGHSH, CDR2 LQKENI. CDR3 length: 15 residues. Trimming shortened V by 3 bases and J by 2 bases, and 12 bases separated the two germline ends. The sequencing here drew on peripheral blood, taken from a patient treated with radiotherapy plus ipilimumab. The gene calls are TRBV18 and TRBJ2-3; D may be TRBD1 (5 bases). The clonotype was recovered from a human donor with non-small cell lung cancer that progressed on radiotherapy plus ipilimumab. DNA of the CDR3: TGTGCCAGCTCACCGCTTACAGGACCCACAGATACGCAGTATTTT. This gives the protein CASSPLTGPTDTQYF. Drawing the rest from reference TRBV18 and TRBJ2-3, the complete variable domain is NAGVMQNPRHLVRRRGQEARLRCSPMKGHSHVYWYRQLPEEGLKFMVYLQKENIIDESGMPKERFSAEFPKEGPSILRIQQVVRGDSAAYFCASSPLTGPTDTQYFGPGTRLTVL.